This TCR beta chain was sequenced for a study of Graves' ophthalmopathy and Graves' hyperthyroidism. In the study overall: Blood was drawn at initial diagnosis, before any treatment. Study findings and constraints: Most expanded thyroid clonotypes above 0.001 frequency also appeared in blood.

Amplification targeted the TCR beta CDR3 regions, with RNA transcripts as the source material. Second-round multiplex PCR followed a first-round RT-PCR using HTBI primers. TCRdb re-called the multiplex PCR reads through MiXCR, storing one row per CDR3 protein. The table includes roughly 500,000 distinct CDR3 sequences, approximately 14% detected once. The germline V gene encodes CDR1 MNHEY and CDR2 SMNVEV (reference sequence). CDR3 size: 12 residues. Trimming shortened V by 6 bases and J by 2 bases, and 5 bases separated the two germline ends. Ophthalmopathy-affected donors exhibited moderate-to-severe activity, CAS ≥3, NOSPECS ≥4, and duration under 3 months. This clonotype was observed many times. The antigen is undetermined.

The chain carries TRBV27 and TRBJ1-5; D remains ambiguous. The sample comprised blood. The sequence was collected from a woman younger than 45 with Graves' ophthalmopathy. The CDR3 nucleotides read TGTGCCAGCAGGGTGGGCAATCAGCCCCAGCATTTT. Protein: CASRVGNQPQHF.